This T cell receptor (beta chain) comes out of a study of blood T cells in healthy people across ages. The table lists this clonotype with a few counts. The CDR3 extends over 11 amino acids. V was shortened by 3 bases and J by 9 bases, with 12 bases between the two germline ends. CDR1 and CDR2 from the germline V gene are DFQATT and SNEGSKA (reference sequence). Sample-barcoded 5' priming and a J-beta primer mix drove a second PCR of roughly 7 to 11 cycles. TCRdb reanalysed the 5' RACE reads using MiXCR and keeps one entry per CDR3 protein. Here the sample spans approximately 800,000 distinct CDR3 sequences, roughly 26% being singletons. The data were also submitted as part of a second study, on T cells of mothers and their children.

The chain is built from TRBV20-1 and TRBJ2-7, with D perhaps TRBD2 (6 bases). The sequence was obtained from a boy aged 5-17 years in good health. Sequencing was carried out using blood. DNA for the CDR3: TGCAGTGCTAGGGAGGGTATCGGGCAGTACTTC. Its translation is CSAREGIGQYF.